This T cell receptor (beta chain) was recovered during a study of T cells after yellow fever vaccination. TCRdb reanalysed the 5' RACE reads using MiXCR and keeps one entry per CDR3 protein. The sample shows 600,000 to 750,000 distinct CDR3 sequences, approximately 13% of them seen only once. Germline loops: CDR1 MNHEY, CDR2 SMNVEV (reference sequence). This CDR3 is built from 12 residues. V was shortened by 8 bases and J by 4 bases, with 9 bases between the two germline ends. Comments on this clonotype: What it binds is not known.

Study results and limitations: Few clonotypes appeared in both CD4 and CD8 compartments.

This TCR was recovered from a young man who received the YFV17D yellow fever vaccine. This specimen consisted of PBMCs, obtained on the day of the yellow fever booster vaccination. The J gene is TRBJ2-1, the V gene TRBV27; tentatively, D is TRBD2 (6 bases). In DNA, the CDR3 is TGTGCCAGCGGGGGACTTTACAATGAGCAGTTCTTC. Translation: CASGGLYNEQFF.